This T cell receptor beta chain was sequenced during a study of T cell repertoires in cytomegalovirus infection. Overall study context: Both CMV infection and a matching HLA type were indicated by public TCR beta signatures. Overall study results and limits: CMV-specific HLA-C-restricted TCR beta clonotypes dominated the ex vivo response. The cumulative frequency of public TCR beta families identified carriers of CMV plus the relevant HLA.

TCRdb reprocessed the reads with MiXCR, giving one entry per CDR3 protein. The sample has 740,000 or so distinct CDR3 sequences, 35% to 45% seen once; the top ten hold 2.5% to 3.5%. The V gene's germline CDR1 is MNHEY and CDR2 SVGAGI. The CDR3 covers 15 residues. V was cut by 4 bases and J by 9 bases, with 19 bases left in between. This clonotype was seen once. Its target is unknown. Just one base apart from a much larger clone, this may be a read error. Without the conserved terminal phenylalanine or tryptophan, this CDR3 likely stems from a read error. The sequenced sample was PBMCs. The chain couples TRBV6-5 to TRBJ2-1, with D possibly called TRBD1 or TRBD2 (5 bases each). This TCR came from a human donor in good health (CMV status not recorded). Some clones in this sample may be carry-over from other donors' samples. The CDR3 here is CASSSPSGANGEQFS. CDR3 sequence (DNA): TGTGCCAGCAGTTCCCCATCCGGGGCCAACGGTGAGCAGTTCTCC.